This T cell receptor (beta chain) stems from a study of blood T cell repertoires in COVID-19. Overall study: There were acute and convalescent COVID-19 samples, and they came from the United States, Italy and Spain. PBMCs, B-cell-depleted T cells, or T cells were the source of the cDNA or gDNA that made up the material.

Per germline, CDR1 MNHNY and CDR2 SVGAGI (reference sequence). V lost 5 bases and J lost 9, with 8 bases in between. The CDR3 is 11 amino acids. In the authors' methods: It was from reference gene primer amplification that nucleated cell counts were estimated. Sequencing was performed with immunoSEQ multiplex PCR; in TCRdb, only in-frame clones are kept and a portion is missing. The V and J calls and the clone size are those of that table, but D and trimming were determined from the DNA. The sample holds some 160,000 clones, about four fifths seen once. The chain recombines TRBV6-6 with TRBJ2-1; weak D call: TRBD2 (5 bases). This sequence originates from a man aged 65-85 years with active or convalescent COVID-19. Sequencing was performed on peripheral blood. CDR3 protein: CASSPGSEQFF. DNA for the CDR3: TGTGCCAGCAGTCCTGGGAGTGAGCAGTTCTTC.